The T cell receptor (beta chain) described here comes from a study of T cells in localized non-small cell lung cancer. Study findings and constraints: In adjacent lung, a median about 54 of the top 100 tumor clones were found.

Concerning this clone: What it binds is unknown.

Using immunoSEQ multiplex PCR, the repertoire was profiled, and TCRdb retains in-frame clones only, with some absent. The sample holds thousands of clones, around 34% seen once. The input for sequencing was lung tumor tissue, taken before any cancer treatment. This sequence was found in a male donor older than 55 with stage I squamous cell lung carcinoma.

The CDR3 protein is CASSQPETGGYTF. The CDR3 DNA reads as TGTGCCAGCAGCCAACCCGAGACAGGCGGCTACACCTTC. The V call is TRBV6-8, the J call TRBJ1-2, with D tentatively TRBD1 (6 bases). This CDR3 has 13 amino acids. The ends were cut back, 6 bases at V and 8 bases at J, with 16 bases in the middle. Germline CDR1 reads MNHGY; CDR2 reads SAAAGT.